This TCR beta chain was captured in a study of chemoradiotherapy in HPV16-positive cancers. V was trimmed by 6 bases and J by 15 bases, leaving 16 bases between them. This CDR3 region has 11 residues. Germline assignment: CDR1 MNHNS and CDR2 SASEGT. Study observations and caveats: Functional assays defining HPV-specific T cells used only a couple of HPV16-positive patients.

Some clones are missing from TCRdb's copy, which holds only in-frame ones; the method was immunoSEQ multiplex PCR. In the table there are 5,000 or so clones, about 76% of which are singletons. This clone occurred once. Its antigen is unidentified. Sequenced here: tumor tissue, sampled from a patient who underwent chemoradiotherapy. The source of this sequence is a human donor with HPV-associated anogenital cancer. This rearrangement joins TRBV6-1 to TRBJ2-3; D is perhaps TRBD1 (5 bases). CDR3 sequence (DNA): TGTGCCAGCAGCCCCCCAGGGCGCAGCTATTTT. This encodes CASSPPGRSYF.